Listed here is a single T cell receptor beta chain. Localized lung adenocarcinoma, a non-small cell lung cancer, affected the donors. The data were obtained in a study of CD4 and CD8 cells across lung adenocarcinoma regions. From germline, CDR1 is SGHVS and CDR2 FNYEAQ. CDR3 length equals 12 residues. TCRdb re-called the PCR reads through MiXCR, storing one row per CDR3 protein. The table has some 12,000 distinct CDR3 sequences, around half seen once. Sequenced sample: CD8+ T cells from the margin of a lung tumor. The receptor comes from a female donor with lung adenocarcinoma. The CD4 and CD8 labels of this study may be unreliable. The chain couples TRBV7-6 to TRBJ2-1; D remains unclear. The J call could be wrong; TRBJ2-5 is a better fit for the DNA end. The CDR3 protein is CASSLLGETQYF. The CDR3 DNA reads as TGTGCCAGCAGCTTATTAGGAGAGACCCAGTACTTC.